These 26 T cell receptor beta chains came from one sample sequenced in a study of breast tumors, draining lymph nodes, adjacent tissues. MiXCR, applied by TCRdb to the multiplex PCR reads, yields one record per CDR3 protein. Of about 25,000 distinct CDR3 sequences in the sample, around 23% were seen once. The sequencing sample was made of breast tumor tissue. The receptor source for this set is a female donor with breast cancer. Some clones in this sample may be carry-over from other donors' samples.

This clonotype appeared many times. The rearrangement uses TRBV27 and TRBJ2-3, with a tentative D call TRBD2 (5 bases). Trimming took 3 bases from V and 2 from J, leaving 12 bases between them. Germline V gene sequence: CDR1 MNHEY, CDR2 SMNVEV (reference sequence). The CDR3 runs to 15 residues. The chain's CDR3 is CASSFRDGLTDTQYF. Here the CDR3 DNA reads TGTGCCAGCAGTTTCCGAGACGGACTCACAGATACGCAGTATTTT.

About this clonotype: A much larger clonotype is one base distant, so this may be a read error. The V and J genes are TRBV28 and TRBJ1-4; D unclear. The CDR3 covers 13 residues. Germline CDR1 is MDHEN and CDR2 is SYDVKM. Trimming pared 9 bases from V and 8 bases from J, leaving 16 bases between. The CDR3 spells CASFKREWEKLFF. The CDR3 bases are TGTGCCAGTTTTAAGCGAGAATGGGAAAAACTGTTTTTT.

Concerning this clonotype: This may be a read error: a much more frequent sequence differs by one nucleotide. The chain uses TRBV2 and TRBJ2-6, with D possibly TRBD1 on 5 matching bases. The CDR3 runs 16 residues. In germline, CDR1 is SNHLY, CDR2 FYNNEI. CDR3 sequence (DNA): TGTGCCAGCGGTGAAAGTAGGGGTACGAGGGCCAACGTCCTGACTTTC. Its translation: CASGESRGTRANVLTF.

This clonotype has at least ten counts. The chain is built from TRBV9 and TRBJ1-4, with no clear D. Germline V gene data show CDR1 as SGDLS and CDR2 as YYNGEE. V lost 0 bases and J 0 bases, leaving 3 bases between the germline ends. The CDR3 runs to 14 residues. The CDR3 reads CASSVGATNEKLFF. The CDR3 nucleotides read TGTGCCAGCAGCGTAGGGGCAACTAATGAAAAACTGTTTTTT.

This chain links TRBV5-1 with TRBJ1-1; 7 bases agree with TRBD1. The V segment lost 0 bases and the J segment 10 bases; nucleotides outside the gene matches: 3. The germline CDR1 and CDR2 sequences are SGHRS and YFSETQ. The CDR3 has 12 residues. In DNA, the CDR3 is TGCGCCAGCAGCTTGGGAGGGGGCGCAGCTTTCTTT. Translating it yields CASSLGGGAAFF. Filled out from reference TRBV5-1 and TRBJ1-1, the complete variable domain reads KAGVTQTPRYLIKTRGQQVTLSCSPISGHRSVSWYQQTPGQGLQFLFEYFSETQRNKGNFPGRFSGRQFSNSRSEMNVSTLELGDSALYLCASSLGGGAAFFGQGTRLTVV.

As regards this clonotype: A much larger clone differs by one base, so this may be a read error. The CDR3 region has the DNA TGTGCCTGGAGTGCTGTTCTTGACGGTAATGAAAGACTGTTTTTT. It encodes CAWSAVLDGNERLFF. The V and J genes are TRBV30 and TRBJ1-4; D not resolved. CDR1 is GTSNPN, CDR2 SVGIG, per germline (reference sequence). This CDR3 has 15 residues.

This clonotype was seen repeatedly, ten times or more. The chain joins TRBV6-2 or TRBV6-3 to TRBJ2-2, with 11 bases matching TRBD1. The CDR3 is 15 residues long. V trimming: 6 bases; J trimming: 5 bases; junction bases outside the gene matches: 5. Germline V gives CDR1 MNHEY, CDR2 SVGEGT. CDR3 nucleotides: TGTGCCAGCAGAAGCGGACAGGGGGCGACCGGGGAGCTGTTTTTT. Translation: CASRSGQGATGELFF.

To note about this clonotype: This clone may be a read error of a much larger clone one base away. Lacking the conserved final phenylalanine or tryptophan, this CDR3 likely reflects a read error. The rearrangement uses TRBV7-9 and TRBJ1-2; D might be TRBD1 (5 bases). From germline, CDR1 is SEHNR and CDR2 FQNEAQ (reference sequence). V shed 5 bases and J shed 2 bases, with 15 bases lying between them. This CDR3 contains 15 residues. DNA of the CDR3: TGTGCCAGCAGCCAAAATGAAGGGGCCAACTATGGCTACACCTCC. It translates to CASSQNEGANYGYTS.

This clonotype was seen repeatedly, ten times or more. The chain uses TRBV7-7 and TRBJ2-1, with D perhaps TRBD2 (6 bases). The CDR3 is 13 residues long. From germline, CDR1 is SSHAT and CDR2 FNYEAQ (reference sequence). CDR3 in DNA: TGTGCTAGCGGCCCCTTAGACGGAGTGAGTAAGTTCTTC. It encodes CASGPLDGVSKFF.

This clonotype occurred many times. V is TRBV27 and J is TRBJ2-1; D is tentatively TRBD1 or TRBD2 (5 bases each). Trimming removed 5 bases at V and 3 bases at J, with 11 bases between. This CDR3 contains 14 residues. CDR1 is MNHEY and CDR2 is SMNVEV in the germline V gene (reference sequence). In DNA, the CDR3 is TGTGCCAGCAGTAGGGGACGGGTCTACAATGAGCAGTTCTTC. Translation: CASSRGRVYNEQFF.

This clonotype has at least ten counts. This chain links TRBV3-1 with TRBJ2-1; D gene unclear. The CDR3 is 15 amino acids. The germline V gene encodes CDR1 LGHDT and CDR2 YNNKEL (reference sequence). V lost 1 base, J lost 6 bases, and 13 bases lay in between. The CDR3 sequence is CASSQGTRLGNEQFF. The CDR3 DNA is TGTGCCAGCAGCCAAGGTACTCGACTCGGCAATGAGCAGTTCTTC.

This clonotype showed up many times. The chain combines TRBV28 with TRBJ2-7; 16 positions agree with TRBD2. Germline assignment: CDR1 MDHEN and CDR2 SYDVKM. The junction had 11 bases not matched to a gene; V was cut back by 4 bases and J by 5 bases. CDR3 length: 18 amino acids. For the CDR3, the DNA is TGTGCCAGCAGTTCCCGGGGACTAGCGGGAGGGCCGAGAAACGAGCAGTACTTC. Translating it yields CASSSRGLAGGPRNEQYF.

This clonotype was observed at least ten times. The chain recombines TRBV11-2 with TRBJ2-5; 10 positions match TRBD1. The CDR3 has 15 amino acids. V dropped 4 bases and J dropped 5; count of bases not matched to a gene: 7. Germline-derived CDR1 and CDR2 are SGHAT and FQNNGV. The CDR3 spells CASSSTGQGRETQYF. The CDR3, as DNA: TGTGCCAGCAGCTCGACGGGACAGGGGAGGGAGACCCAGTACTTC.

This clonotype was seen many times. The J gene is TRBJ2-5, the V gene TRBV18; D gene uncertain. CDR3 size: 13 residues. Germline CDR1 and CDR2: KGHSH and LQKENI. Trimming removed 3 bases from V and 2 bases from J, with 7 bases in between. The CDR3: CASSPTTQETQYF. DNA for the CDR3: TGTGCCAGCTCACCCACAACGCAAGAGACCCAGTACTTC.

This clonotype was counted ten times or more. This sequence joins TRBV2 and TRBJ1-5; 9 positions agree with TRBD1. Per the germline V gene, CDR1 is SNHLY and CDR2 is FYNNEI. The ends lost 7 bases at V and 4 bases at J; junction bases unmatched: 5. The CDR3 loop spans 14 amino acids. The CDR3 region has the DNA TGTGCCAGCATCCTGGACAGGGGTAATCAGCCCCAGCATTTT. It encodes CASILDRGNQPQHF. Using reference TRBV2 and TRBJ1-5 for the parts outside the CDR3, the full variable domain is EPEVTQTPSHQVTQMGQEVILRCVPISNHLYFYWYRQILGQKVEFLVSFYNNEISEKSEIFDDQFSVERPDGSNFTLKIRSTKLEDSAMYFCASILDRGNQPQHFGDGTRLSIL.

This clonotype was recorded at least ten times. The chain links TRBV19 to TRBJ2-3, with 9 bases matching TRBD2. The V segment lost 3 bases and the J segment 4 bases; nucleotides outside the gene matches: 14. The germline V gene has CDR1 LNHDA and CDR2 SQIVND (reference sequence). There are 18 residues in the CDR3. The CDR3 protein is CASSIARFSGRRSDTQYF. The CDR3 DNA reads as TGTGCCAGTAGTATTGCAAGGTTTAGCGGGAGACGATCAGATACGCAGTATTTT.

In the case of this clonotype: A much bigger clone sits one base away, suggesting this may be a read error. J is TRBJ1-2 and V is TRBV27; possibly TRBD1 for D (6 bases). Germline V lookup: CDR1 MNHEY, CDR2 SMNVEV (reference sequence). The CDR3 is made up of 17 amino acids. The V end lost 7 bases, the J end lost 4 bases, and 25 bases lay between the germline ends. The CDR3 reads CASTYRASPARFYGYTF. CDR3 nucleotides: TGTGCCAGCACCTACAGGGCCTCCCCAGCCCGTTTCTATGGCTACACCTTC.

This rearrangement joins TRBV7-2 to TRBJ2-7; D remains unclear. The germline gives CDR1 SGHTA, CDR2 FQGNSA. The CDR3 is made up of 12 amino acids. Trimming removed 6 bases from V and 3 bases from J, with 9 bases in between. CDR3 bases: TGTGCCAGCAGTGCTAACGACTACGAGCAGTACTTC. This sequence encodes CASSANDYEQYF.

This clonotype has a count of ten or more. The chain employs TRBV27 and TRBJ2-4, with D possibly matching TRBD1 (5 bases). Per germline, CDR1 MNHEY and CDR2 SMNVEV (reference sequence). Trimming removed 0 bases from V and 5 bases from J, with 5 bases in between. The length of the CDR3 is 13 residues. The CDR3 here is CASSLSGENIQYF. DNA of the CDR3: TGTGCCAGCAGTTTATCAGGGGAAAACATTCAGTACTTC.

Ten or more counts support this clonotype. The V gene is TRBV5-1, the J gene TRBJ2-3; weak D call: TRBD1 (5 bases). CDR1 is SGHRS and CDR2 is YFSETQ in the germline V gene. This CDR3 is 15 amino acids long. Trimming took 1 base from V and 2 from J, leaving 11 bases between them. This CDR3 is CASSLQGPSTDTQYF. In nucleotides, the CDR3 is TGCGCCAGCAGCTTGCAGGGTCCCTCCACAGATACGCAGTATTTT.

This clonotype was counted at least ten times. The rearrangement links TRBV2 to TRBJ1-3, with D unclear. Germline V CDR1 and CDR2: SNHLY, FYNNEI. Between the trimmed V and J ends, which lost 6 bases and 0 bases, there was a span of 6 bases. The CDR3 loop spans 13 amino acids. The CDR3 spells CASRTDSGNTIYF. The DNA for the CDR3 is TGTGCCAGCAGGACCGACTCTGGAAACACCATATATTTT.

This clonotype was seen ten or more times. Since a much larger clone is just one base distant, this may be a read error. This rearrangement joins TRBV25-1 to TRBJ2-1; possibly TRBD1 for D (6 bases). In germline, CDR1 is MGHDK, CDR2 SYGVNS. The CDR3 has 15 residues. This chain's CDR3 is CASSPGVQGDDEQLF. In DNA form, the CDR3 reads TGTGCCAGCTCCCCGGGCGTACAGGGCGACGATGAGCAGCTCTTC. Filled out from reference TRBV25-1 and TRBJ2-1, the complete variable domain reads EADIYQTPRYLVIGTGKKITLECSQTMGHDKMYWYQQDPGMELHLIHYSYGVNSTEKGDLSSESTVSRIRTEHFPLTLESARPSHTSQYLCASSPGVQGDDEQLFGPGTRLTVL.

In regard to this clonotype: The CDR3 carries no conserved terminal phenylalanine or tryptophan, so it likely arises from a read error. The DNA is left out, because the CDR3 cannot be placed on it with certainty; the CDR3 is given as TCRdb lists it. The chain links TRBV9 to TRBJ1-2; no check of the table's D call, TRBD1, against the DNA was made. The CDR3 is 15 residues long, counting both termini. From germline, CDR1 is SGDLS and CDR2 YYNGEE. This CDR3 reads CASSVGQDDSYGYTL.

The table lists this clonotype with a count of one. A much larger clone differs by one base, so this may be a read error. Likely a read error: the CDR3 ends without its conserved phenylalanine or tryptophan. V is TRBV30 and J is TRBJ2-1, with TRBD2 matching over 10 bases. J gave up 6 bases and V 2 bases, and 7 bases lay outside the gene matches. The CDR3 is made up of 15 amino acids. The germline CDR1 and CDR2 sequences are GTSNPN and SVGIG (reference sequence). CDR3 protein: CAWSKLAGIPNEQFL. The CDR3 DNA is TGTGCCTGGAGTAAACTAGCGGGGATACCCAATGAGCAGTTCCTC.

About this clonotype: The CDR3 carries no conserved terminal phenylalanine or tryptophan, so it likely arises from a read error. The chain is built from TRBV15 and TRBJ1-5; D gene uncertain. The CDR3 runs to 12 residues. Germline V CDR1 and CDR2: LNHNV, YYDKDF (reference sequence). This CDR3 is CATSQDNRPQHL. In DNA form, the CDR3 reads TGTGCCACCAGCCAAGATAATCGGCCCCAGCATCTT.

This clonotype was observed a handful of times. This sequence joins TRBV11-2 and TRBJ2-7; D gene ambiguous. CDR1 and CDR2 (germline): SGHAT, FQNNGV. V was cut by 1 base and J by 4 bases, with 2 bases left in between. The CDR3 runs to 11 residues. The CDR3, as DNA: TGTGCCAGCAGCTTAGTGTACGAGCAGTACTTC. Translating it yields CASSLVYEQYF.